A selection of T cell receptor beta chains follows, all from one sample in a study of CD8+CD57+ T cells in acquired aplastic anemia. TCRdb reprocessed the reads with MiXCR, giving one entry per CDR3 protein. The sample records 75,000 to 90,000 distinct CDR3 sequences, approximately 46% being singletons. Sequencing was performed on sorted CD4+, CD8+, or CD8+CD57+ T cells (not recorded which) from PBMCs. The receptors here all came from a human donor in good health, serving as a control. The CDR3 runs from the conserved cysteine through the conserved F or W. D genes are given only for firm matches. Clone size is given for some rows only: seen once, a few or many times, or a class if the clone is expanded.

>many|TRBV11-2|.|TRBJ2-7
CASSFQGWREQYF
TGTGCCAGCAGCTTTCAGGGCTGGCGCGAGCAGTACTTC
>.|TRBV27|.|TRBJ2-7
CASSRGGAGWEQYF
TGTGCCAGCAGCCGAGGGGGGGCAGGTTGGGAGCAGTACTTC
>many|TRBV4-1|TRBD1|TRBJ1-6
CASIPRQGYNSPLHF
TGCGCCAGCATTCCACGACAGGGATATAATTCACCCCTCCACTTT
>many|TRBV27|TRBD2|TRBJ2-7
CASSPQTSGYEQYF
TGTGCCAGCAGTCCTCAGACTAGCGGCTACGAGCAGTACTTC
>.|TRBV6-1|.|TRBJ1-1
CASSAGYTEAFF
TGTGCCAGCAGCGCCGGTTACACTGAAGCTTTCTTT
>many|TRBV7-9|.|TRBJ2-7
CASSLNAGDEQYF
TGTGCCAGCAGCTTAAATGCCGGGGACGAGCAGTACTTC
>.|TRBV29-1|.|TRBJ2-3
CSVSYSGGDTQYF
TGCAGCGTTAGTTACTCCGGGGGCGATACGCAGTATTTT
>once|TRBV15|TRBD1|TRBJ2-1
CATTVGGWYNEQFF
TGTGCCACCACAGTAGGGGGCTGGTACAATGAGCAGTTCTTC
>.|TRBV15|TRBD1|TRBJ1-2
CATSRDLGQGDYTF
TGTGCCACCAGCAGAGATTTAGGACAGGGGGACTACACCTTC
>.|TRBV6-5|.|TRBJ1-1
CAGSYPPGGNTEAFF
TGTGCCGGCAGTTACCCCCCGGGGGGTAACACTGAAGCTTTCTTT
>.|TRBV19|.|TRBJ2-5
CASSIRKDREETQYF
TGTGCCAGTAGTATCCGTAAGGATAGAGAGGAGACCCAGTACTTC
>.|TRBV24-1|TRBD1|TRBJ2-3
CATSDRGQGGTDTQYF
TGTGCCACCAGTGATCGGGGACAGGGGGGAACAGATACGCAGTATTTT
>many|TRBV2|TRBD1|TRBJ1-1
CASSEEGTGYGGFVFF
TGTGCCAGCAGTGAAGAGGGGACAGGGTACGGAGGGTTTGTTTTCTTT
>many|TRBV7-2|.|TRBJ2-1
CASSFSVEQFF
TGTGCCAGCAGCTTTAGCGTTGAGCAGTTCTTC
>few|TRBV19|TRBD1|TRBJ2-7
CASSETGGSYEQYF
TGTGCCAGTAGTGAGACAGGGGGTTCCTACGAGCAGTACTTC
>.|TRBV25-1|TRBD1|TRBJ1-3
CASTGQGDGGNTIYF
TGTGCCAGCACGGGACAGGGGGATGGAGGAAACACCATATATTTT
>.|TRBV11-3|TRBD2|TRBJ2-7
CARSLAGGSYEQYF
TGTGCCAGAAGCCTAGCGGGAGGGTCCTACGAGCAGTACTTC
>.|TRBV2|.|TRBJ2-7
CASSELEPLLYEQYF
TGTGCCAGCAGTGAGCTAGAGCCCCTACTCTACGAGCAGTACTTC